The clone carrying this T cell receptor beta chain was counted only a few times. Its cognate antigen is unknown. This record comes from a study of CD8+ T cells in alopecia areata. At the level of the study: Administration of oral tofacitinib to treated patients was at 5 to 10 mg twice daily.

In alopecia areata patients, both lesional scalp punch biopsies and peripheral blood were collected. Whole-study findings and limits: Shared TCR sequences were less clear between patients than in mice, possibly partly from HLA diversity.

Sequencing templates came from extracted RNA that was reverse transcribed into cDNA. The protocol was immunoSEQ multiplex PCR, while the TCRdb copy is restricted to in-frame clones and leaves out a portion. This sample carries 100,000 to 150,000 clones, about 50% of them seen once, and the ten largest clones take around a sixth. With 3 bases removed from V and 4 bases from J, the gap between germline ends came to 15 bases. The CDR3 loop spans 15 amino acids. The V gene's germline CDR1 is MNHEY and CDR2 SMNVEV (reference sequence). This receptor was taken from a human donor with alopecia areata. The chain combines TRBV27 with TRBJ1-2; possible D gene TRBD1, 5 bases. The sequencing used CD8+ T cells sorted from blood, collected at week 0. The CDR3 nucleotides are TGTGCCAGCAGTTTCGGGGGGAGGGCGCCCTATGGCTACACCTTC. It is translated as CASSFGGRAPYGYTF.